This T cell receptor (beta chain) emerged from a study of beta chain features in type 1 diabetes. The V gene end was trimmed by 5 bases and the J gene end by 6 bases; junction bases not matched to a gene: 5. The CDR3 extends over 13 amino acids. The isolated RNA, all of it, was reverse transcribed, so expressed TCRB transcripts were what got sequenced. Clones were read by immunoSEQ multiplex PCR, and TCRdb kept only the in-frame ones, dropping some. The sample gives more than 140,000 clones, around a tenth of which show up once; 0.65% is in the top ten. The gene calls are TRBV6-7 and TRBJ1-2, with TRBD1 matching 8 bases. TRBV6-7 is an ORF for which the function is uncertain. The sample was central memory CD4+ T cells from blood. The TCR comes from a woman between 40 and 50 years old in good health. CDR3 sequence (DNA): TGTGCCAGCAGTCCCGGACAGGGTGATGGCTACACCTTC. This codes for CASSPGQGDGYTF.